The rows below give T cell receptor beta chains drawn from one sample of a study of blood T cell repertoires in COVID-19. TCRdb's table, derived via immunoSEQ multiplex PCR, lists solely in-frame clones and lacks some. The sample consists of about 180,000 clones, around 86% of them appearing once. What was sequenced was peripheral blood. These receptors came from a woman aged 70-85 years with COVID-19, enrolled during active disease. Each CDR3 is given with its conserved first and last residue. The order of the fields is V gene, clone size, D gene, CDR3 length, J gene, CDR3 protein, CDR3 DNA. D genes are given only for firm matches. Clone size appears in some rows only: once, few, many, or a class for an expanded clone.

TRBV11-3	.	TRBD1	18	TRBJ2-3	CASSVGQGGTRSTDTQYF	TGTGCCAGCAGCGTGGGACAGGGAGGAACTCGGAGCACAGATACGCAGTATTTT
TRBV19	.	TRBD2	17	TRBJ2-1	CASARAGGLSSYNEQFF	TGTGCCAGTGCGCGTGCGGGAGGGCTAAGCTCCTACAATGAGCAGTTCTTC
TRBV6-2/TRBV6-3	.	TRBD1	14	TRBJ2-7	CASSSSGTGYEQYF	TGTGCCAGCAGTTCCTCCGGGACAGGGTACGAGCAGTACTTC
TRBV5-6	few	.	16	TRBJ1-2	CASSLVRGTLNYGYTF	TGTGCCAGCAGCTTGGTACGGGGGACCCTCAACTATGGCTACACCTTC
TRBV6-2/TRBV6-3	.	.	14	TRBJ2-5	CASSPHGLPETQYF	TGTGCCAGCAGCCCCCATGGGCTACCGGAGACCCAGTACTTC
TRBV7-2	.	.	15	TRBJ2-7	CASSLDGGITYEQYF	TGTGCCAGCAGCTTAGACGGGGGAATTACCTACGAGCAGTACTTC
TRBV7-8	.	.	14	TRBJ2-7	CASSLVLSSYEQYF	TGTGCCAGCAGCTTAGTATTGAGCTCCTACGAGCAGTACTTC
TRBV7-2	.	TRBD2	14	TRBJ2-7	CASRSTSGSYEQYF	TGTGCCAGCAGGTCGACTAGCGGTTCCTACGAGCAGTACTTC
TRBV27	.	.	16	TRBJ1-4	CASSLSGAATNEKLFF	TGTGCCAGCAGTTTATCGGGTGCGGCAACTAATGAAAAACTGTTTTTT
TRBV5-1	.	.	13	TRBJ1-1	CASSRSPGTEAFF	TGCGCCAGCAGCCGCAGCCCGGGGACTGAAGCTTTCTTT
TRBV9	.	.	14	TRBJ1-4	CASSVDADYEKLFF	TGTGCCAGCAGCGTAGATGCAGACTATGAAAAACTGTTTTTT
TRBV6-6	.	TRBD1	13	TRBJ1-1	CASSYLGTGNAFF	TGTGCCAGCAGTTACTTGGGGACAGGGAATGCTTTCTTT
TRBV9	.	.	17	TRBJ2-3	CASSPAPSGALGDTQYF	TGTGCCAGCAGCCCCGCGCCAAGCGGAGCCTTGGGGGATACGCAGTATTTT
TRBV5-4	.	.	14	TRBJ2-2	CASSFHARSGELFF	TGTGCCAGCAGCTTTCATGCTCGGTCTGGGGAGCTGTTTTTT
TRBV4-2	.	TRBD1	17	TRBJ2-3	CASSQTLGQGLTDTQYF	TGTGCCAGCAGCCAAACATTAGGACAGGGCCTCACAGATACGCAGTATTTT
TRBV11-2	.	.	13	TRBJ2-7	CASSLERGYEQYF	TGTGCCAGCAGCTTAGAGAGGGGGTACGAGCAGTACTTC
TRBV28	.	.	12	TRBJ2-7	CASSLVGAEQYF	TGTGCCAGCAGTTTGGTGGGAGCCGAGCAGTACTTC
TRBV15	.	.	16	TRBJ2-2	CATSRDVGLNTGELFF	TGTGCCACCAGCAGAGATGTGGGACTCAACACCGGGGAGCTGTTTTTT
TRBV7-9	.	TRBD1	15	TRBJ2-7	CASSSRRGGRDEQYF	TGTGCCAGCAGCTCAAGAAGAGGGGGCAGGGACGAGCAGTACTTC
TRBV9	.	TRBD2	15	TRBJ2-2	CASTLGLADTGELFF	TGTGCCAGCACCTTGGGACTAGCAGACACCGGGGAGCTGTTTTTT
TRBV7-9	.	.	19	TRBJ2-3	CASSQPRQAATYTTDTQYF	TGTGCCAGCAGCCAACCCCGACAGGCCGCCACGTATACCACAGATACGCAGTATTTT
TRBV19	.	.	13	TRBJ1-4	CASSDRAGEKLFF	TGTGCCAGTTCAGACCGGGCAGGGGAAAAACTGTTTTTT
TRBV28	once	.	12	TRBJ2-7	CASSVLEHEQYF	TGTGCCAGCAGTGTTCTCGAGCACGAGCAGTACTTC
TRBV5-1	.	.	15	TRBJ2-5	CASSLAGSKQETQYF	TGCGCCAGCAGCTTGGCTGGGAGTAAACAAGAGACCCAGTACTTC
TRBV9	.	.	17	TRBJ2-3	CASSVGPRGLNTDTQYF	TGTGCCAGCAGCGTAGGTCCCCGTGGACTGAACACAGATACGCAGTATTTT
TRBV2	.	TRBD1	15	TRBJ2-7	CASSSTSGTGALVYF	TGTGCCAGCAGTTCAACTTCCGGGACAGGGGCCTTGGTGTACTTC
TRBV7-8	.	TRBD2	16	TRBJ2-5	CASSPIAGGPRETQYF	TGTGCCAGCAGCCCCATAGCGGGAGGGCCGAGAGAGACCCAGTACTTC
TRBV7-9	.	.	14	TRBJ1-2	CASSLTGAHYGYTF	TGTGCCAGCAGCTTAACGGGAGCTCACTATGGCTACACCTTC
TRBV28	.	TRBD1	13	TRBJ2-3	CAIRDRASDTQYF	TGTGCCATTCGGGACAGGGCATCAGATACGCAGTATTTT
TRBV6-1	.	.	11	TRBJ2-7	CASSEYYEQYF	TGTGCCAGCAGTGAGTATTACGAGCAGTACTTC
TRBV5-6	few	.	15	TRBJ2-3	CASSQIRVGTDTQYF	TGTGCCAGCAGCCAAATCAGGGTTGGCACAGATACGCAGTATTTT
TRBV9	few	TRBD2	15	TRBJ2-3	CASSSRAGGGDTQYF	TGTGCCAGCAGCTCTAGAGCGGGAGGAGGAGATACGCAGTATTTT
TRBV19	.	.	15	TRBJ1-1	CASSIYRGGRTEAFF	TGTGCCAGTAGTATTTATCGGGGGGGCCGCACTGAAGCTTTCTTT
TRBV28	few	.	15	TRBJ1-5	CASRLRRGSNQPQHF	TGTGCCAGCAGACTCCGGAGGGGAAGCAATCAGCCCCAGCATTTT
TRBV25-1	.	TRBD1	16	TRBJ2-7	CASSDTGTGNVDEQYF	TGTGCCAGCAGTGATACCGGGACAGGGAATGTGGACGAGCAGTACTTC
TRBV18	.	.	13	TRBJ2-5	CASSPGAVETQYF	TGTGCCAGCTCACCTGGGGCGGTGGAGACCCAGTACTTC
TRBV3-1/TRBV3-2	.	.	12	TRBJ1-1	CASSRVDTEAFF	TGTGCCAGCAGCCGAGTTGACACTGAAGCTTTCTTT
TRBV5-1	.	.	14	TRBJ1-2	CASRTEAADYGYTF	TGCGCCAGCAGAACTGAAGCGGCGGACTATGGCTACACCTTC
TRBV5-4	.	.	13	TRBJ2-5	CASSLGGGETQYF	TGTGCCAGCAGCCTAGGGGGGGGTGAGACCCAGTACTTC
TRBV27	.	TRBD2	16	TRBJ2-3	CASSLGGPGLANTQYF	TGTGCCAGCAGTTTAGGGGGGCCGGGACTAGCGAATACGCAGTATTTT
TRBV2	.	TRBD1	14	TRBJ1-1	CASSYTGGASEAFF	TGTGCCAGCAGTTACACAGGGGGCGCCTCCGAAGCTTTCTTT
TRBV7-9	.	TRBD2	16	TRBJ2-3	CASSPWTSGEWDTQYF	TGTGCCAGCAGCCCATGGACTAGCGGGGAATGGGATACGCAGTATTTT
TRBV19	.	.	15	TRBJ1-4	CASSPRTVINEKLFF	TGTGCCAGTAGTCCGAGGACAGTGATTAATGAAAAACTGTTTTTT
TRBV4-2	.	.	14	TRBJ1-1	CASSQSTGSTEAFF	TGTGCCAGCAGCCAATCCACAGGTAGTACTGAAGCTTTCTTT
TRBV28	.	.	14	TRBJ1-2	CASSGGTPNYGYTF	TGTGCCAGCAGTGGCGGGACTCCTAACTATGGCTACACCTTC
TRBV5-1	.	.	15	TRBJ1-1	CASSLWSGVDTEAFF	TGCGCCAGCAGCTTGTGGTCGGGGGTCGACACTGAAGCTTTCTTT
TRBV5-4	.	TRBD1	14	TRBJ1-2	CASSSRTGNYGYTF	TGTGCCAGCAGCTCGAGGACAGGGAACTATGGCTACACCTTC
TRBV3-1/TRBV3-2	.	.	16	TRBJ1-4	CASSQETDATNEKLFF	TGTGCCAGCAGCCAAGAGACAGACGCAACTAATGAAAAACTGTTTTTT
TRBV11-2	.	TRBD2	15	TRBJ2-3	CASSTSGTSTDTQYF	TGTGCCAGCAGCACTAGCGGGACTAGCACAGATACGCAGTATTTT
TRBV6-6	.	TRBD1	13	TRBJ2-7	CASSSRTGYEQYF	TGTGCCAGCAGCTCCAGGACAGGGTACGAGCAGTACTTC
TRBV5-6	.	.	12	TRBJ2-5	CASSLIRETQYF	TGTGCCAGCAGCTTGATCAGAGAGACCCAGTACTTC
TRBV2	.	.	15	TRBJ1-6	CASSLQRSEFSPLHF	TGTGCCAGCAGTTTGCAGCGAAGCGAATTTTCACCCCTCCACTTT
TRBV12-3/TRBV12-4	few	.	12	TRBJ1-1	CASRSHGTEAFF	TGTGCCAGCAGATCCCACGGGACTGAAGCTTTCTTT
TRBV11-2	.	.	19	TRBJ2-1	CASSLHGGQGARLYNEQFF	TGTGCCAGCAGCTTACACGGGGGGCAGGGGGCTCGGCTATACAATGAGCAGTTCTTC
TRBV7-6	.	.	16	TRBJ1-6	CASSAYLQGNNSPLHF	TGTGCCAGCAGCGCCTACCTACAGGGAAATAATTCACCCCTCCACTTT
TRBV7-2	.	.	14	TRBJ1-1	CASSLVPGIAEAFF	TGTGCCAGCAGCTTAGTTCCGGGTATAGCTGAAGCTTTCTTT